The text below deals with one T cell receptor (beta chain). Its antigen target is currently unknown. Nothing much larger sits one base from this clone, and base qualities are not available. This entry comes from a study of a mutant IDH1 vaccine in newly diagnosed glioma (dated by TCRdb to the early 2020s). For the study in its entirety: Vaccination began 4-6 weeks after radiotherapy alone, or alongside temozolomide cycles in the chemotherapy-containing groups. Of the roughly 34 treated patients, around 60% were male and around 40% were female, and a mean age of roughly 37 years was recorded. Before enrollment, most patients had been given radiochemotherapy with temozolomide as standard therapy, while the rest had received either radiotherapy alone or temozolomide alone. The week-35 safety follow-up was designated visit V12, and the week-47 end of study was designated visit V13. For exploratory analyses, under 30 treated patients had longitudinal TCRB deep sequencing done wherever samples were available. Peripheral blood samples were drawn at six visits, namely V03 (baseline), V05, V07, V10, V12 and V13. What the research found in general, with its limitations: No apparent relationship was observed between pseudoprogression and alterations in the top peripheral T cell clonotypes detected by TCRB sequencing. PBMC samples for TCRB deep sequencing were selected based on availability. It was noted by the authors that analyses of patient blood samples could not be reproduced owing to sample limitations. Across multiple MHC alleles, vaccine-induced immune responses were seen in around 93% of patients.

Library preparation employed the immunoSEQ multiplex PCR assay. The hsTCRB Kit was used according to the manufacturer's protocol to amplify rearranged TCR beta chain sequences. Sequencing of TCRB libraries was carried out on an Illumina MiSeq. The authors' analysis ran thus. Demultiplexing, trimming and gene mapping were performed with the kit vendor's proprietary platform. The clones in this table, taken by TCRdb from immuneACCESS, are in-frame only. Not every clone is retained; where verified, under half of the shortfall comes from an unresolved V gene, and the cause of the rest is unknown. That table gives V, J and clone size, and the DNA gave D and trimming. For this sample there are about 55,000 clones; 80% to 85% appear just once. The ten largest clones take up over 4% of the sample. The time point label for this specimen denotes: week 35, safety follow-up. Each vaccine dose was 300 ug of a 20-mer mutant IDH1 peptide in Montanide, given subcutaneously with topical imiquimod. Eight vaccinations were administered to patients in weeks 1, 3, 5, 7, 11, 15, 19 and 23, corresponding to visits V03 through V10. Donors had newly diagnosed WHO grade 3 or 4 IDH1-mutant astrocytomas with loss of nuclear ATRX. The samples were drawn from NOA16, a multicentre, single-arm, open-label phase I trial in Germany that tested a mutant IDH1 peptide vaccine in humans for the first time. Genomic DNA for TCRB sequencing was extracted from EDTA blood using the DNeasy Blood and Tissue Kit.

From a lookup of the germline V gene, CDR1 and CDR2 are MGHRA and YSYEKL. The CDR3 goes from the cysteine to the phenylalanine over 17 residues. The entry retains the CDR3 DNA only, 51 bases that are in frame from base 1. The junction shows trimming of 0 bases on V and 3 bases on J, plus 17 bases between the germline ends. This material consisted of PBMCs, taken from a glioma patient whose treatment included an IDH1 peptide vaccine. The chain is assembled from TRBV4-1 and TRBJ1-2; the D gene is possibly TRBD1, with 6 bases matching. The sequence derives from a woman in her late teens or twenties with glioma. For the CDR3, the sequence is CASSQENPGGPDYGYTF. The nucleotide sequence is TGCGCCAGCAGCCAAGAGAATCCGGGGGGGCCTGACTATGGCTACACCTTC.